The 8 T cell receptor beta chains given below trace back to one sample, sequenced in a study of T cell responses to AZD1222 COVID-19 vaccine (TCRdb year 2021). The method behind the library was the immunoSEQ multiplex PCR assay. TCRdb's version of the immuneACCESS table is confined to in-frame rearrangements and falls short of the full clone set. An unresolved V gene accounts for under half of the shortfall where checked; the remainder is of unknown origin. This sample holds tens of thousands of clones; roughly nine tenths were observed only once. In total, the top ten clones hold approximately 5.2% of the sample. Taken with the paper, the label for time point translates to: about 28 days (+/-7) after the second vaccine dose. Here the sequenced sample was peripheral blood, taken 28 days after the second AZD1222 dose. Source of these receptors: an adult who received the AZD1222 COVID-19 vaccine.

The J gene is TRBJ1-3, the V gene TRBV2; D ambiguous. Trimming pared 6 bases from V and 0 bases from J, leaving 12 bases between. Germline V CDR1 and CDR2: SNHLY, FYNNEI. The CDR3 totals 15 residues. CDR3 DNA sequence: TGTGCCAGCAGGGTGGACGGAACCTCTGGAAACACCATATATTTT. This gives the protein CASRVDGTSGNTIYF.

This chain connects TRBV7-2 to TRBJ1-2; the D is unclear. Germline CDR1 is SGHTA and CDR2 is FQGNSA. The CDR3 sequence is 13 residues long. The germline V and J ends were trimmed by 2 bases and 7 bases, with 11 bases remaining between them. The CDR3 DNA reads TGTGCCAGCAGCTTATTGGAGGGAAGTGGCTACACCTTC. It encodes CASSLLEGSGYTF.

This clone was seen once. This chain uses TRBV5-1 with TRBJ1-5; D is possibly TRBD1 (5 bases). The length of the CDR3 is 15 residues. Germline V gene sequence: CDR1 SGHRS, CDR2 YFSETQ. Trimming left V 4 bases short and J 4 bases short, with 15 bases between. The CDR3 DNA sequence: TGCGCCAGCAGCATGGGGATGGGGCAAAATCAGCCCCAGCATTTT. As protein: CASSMGMGQNQPQHF. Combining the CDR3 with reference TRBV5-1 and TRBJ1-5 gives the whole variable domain KAGVTQTPRYLIKTRGQQVTLSCSPISGHRSVSWYQQTPGQGLQFLFEYFSETQRNKGNFPGRFSGRQFSNSRSEMNVSTLELGDSALYLCASSMGMGQNQPQHFGDGTRLSIL.

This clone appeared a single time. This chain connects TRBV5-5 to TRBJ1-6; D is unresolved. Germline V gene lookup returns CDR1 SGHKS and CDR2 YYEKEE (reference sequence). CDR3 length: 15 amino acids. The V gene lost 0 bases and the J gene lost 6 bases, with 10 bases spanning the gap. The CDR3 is CASSLDPQTNSPLHF. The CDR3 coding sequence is TGTGCCAGCAGCTTGGATCCCCAAACTAATTCACCCCTCCACTTT.

The CDR3, as DNA: TGCAGCGTTGCCAGGACAGTCAGCTCCTACGAGCAGTACTTC. Translating gives CSVARTVSSYEQYF. This chain links TRBV29-1 with TRBJ2-7, with D possibly TRBD1 on 6 matching bases. V was pared by 4 bases and J by 0 bases, with 13 bases between. This CDR3 region has 14 residues. In germline, CDR1 is SQVTM, CDR2 ANQGSEA.

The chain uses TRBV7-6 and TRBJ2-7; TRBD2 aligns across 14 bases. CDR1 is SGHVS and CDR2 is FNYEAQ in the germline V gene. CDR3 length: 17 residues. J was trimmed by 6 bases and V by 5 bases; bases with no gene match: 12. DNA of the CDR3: TGTGCCAGCAGCCCAAATTCCCGACTAGCGGGGGGGATCGAGCAGTACTTC. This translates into CASSPNSRLAGGIEQYF.

The CDR3 reads CASRIAGAEQYF. CDR3 DNA sequence: TGTGCCAGCCGAATAGCGGGGGCCGAGCAGTACTTC. The V gene is TRBV2, the J gene TRBJ2-7; 9 positions agree with TRBD2. The CDR3 covers 12 residues. With 8 bases clipped from V and 6 bases from J, the junction kept 5 bases outside the gene matches. Per germline, CDR1 SNHLY and CDR2 FYNNEI.

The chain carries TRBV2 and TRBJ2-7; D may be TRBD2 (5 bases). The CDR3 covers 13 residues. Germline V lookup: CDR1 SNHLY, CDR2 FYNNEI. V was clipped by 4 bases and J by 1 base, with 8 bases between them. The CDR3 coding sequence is TGTGCCAGCAGTGTAGGGAGATCCTACGAGCAGTACTTC. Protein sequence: CASSVGRSYEQYF. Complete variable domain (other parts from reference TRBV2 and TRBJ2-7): EPEVTQTPSHQVTQMGQEVILRCVPISNHLYFYWYRQILGQKVEFLVSFYNNEISEKSEIFDDQFSVERPDGSNFTLKIRSTKLEDSAMYFCASSVGRSYEQYFGPGTRLTVT.